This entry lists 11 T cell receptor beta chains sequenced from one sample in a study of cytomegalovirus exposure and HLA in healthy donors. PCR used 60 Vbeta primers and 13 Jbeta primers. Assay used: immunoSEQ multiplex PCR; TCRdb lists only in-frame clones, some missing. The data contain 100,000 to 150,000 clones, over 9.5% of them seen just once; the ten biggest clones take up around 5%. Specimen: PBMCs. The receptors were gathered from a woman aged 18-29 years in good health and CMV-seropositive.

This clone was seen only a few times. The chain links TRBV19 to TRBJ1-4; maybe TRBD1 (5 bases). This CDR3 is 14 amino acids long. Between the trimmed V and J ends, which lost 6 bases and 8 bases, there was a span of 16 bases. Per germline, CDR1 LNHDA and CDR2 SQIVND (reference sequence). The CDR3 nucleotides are TGTGCCAGTAGGCGGGACGGAGTTGGGGAAAAACTGTTTTTT. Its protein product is CASRRDGVGEKLFF.

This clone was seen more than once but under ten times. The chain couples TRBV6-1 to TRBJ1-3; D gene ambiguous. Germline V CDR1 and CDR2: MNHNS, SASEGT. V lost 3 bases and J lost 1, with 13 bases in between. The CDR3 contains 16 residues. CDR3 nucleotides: TGTGCCAGCAGTGAGGTTGTGTGGGAGTCTGGAAACACCATATATTTT. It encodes CASSEVVWESGNTIYF.

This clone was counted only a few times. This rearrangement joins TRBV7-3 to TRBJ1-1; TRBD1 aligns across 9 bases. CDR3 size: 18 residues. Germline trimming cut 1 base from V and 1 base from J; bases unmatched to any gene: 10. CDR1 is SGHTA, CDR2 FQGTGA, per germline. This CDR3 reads CASSLKVSGGQGNTEAFF. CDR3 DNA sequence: TGTGCCAGCAGCTTAAAGGTATCGGGGGGACAGGGGAACACTGAAGCTTTCTTT.

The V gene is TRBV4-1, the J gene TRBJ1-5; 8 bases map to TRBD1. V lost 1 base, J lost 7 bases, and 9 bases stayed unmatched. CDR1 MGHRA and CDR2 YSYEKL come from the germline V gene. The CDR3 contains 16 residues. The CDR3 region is CASSQVPGGLKQPQHF. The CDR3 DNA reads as TGCGCCAGCAGCCAAGTGCCAGGGGGCCTCAAACAGCCCCAGCATTTT.

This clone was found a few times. The CDR3 loop is CASSEYGTDKETQYF. The CDR3 DNA is TGTGCCAGCAGTGAATATGGTACTGATAAAGAGACCCAGTACTTC. The genes are TRBV25-1 and TRBJ2-5; D uncertain. The ends were cut back, 0 bases at V and 3 bases at J, with 11 bases in the middle. The germline gives CDR1 MGHDK, CDR2 SYGVNS. There are 15 residues in the CDR3. Filled out from reference TRBV25-1 and TRBJ2-5, the complete variable domain reads EADIYQTPRYLVIGTGKKITLECSQTMGHDKMYWYQQDPGMELHLIHYSYGVNSTEKGDLSSESTVSRIRTEHFPLTLESARPSHTSQYLCASSEYGTDKETQYFGPGTRLLVL.

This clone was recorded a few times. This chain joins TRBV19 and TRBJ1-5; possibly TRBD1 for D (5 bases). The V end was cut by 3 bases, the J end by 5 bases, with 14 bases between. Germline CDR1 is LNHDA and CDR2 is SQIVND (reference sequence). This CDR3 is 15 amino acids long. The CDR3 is CASSISEDRYQPQHF. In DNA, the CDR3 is TGTGCCAGTAGTATTTCTGAAGACAGATATCAGCCCCAGCATTTT.

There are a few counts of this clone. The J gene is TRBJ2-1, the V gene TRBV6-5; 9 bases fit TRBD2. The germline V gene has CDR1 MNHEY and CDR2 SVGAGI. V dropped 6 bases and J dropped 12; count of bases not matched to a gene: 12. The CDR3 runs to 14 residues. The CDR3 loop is CASSSSGDSFWQFF. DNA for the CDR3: TGTGCCAGCAGCTCTAGCGGGGATTCTTTCTGGCAGTTCTTC.

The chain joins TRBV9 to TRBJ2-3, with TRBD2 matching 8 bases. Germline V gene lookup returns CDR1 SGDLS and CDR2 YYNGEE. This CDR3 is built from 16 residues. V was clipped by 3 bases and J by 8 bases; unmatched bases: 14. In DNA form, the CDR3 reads TGTGCCAGCAGCGATGGACTAGCCCAATCCCTAGGTACGCAGTATTTT. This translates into CASSDGLAQSLGTQYF.

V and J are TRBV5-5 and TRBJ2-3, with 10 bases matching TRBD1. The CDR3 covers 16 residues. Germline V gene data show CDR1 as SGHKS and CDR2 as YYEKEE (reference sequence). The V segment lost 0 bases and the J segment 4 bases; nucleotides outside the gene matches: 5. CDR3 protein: CASSLGRTGGSDTQYF. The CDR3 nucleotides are TGTGCCAGCAGCTTGGGGAGGACAGGGGGATCAGATACGCAGTATTTT.

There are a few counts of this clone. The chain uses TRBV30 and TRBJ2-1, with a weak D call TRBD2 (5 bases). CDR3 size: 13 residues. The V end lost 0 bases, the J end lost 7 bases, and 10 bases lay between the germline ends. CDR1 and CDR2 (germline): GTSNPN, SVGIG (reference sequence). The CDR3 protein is CAWSVRSGNEQFF. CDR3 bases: TGTGCCTGGAGTGTACGGTCGGGGAATGAGCAGTTCTTC.

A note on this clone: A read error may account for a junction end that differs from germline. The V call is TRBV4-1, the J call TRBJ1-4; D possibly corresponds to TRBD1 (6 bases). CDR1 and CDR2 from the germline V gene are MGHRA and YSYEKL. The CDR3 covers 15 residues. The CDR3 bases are TGCGCCAGCCGCCAATGGAGACAGGAGGATGAAAAACTGTTTTTT. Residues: CASRQWRQEDEKLFF.